Listed here are 20 T cell receptor beta chains from one sample, sequenced in a study of CD8 T cells in Susac syndrome. RNA, at about 0.5 to 1 ug, was reverse transcribed with random hexamers. Via MiXCR, TCRdb re-called the immunoSEQ multiplex PCR reads, giving one row per CDR3 protein. The sample holds around 200,000 distinct CDR3 sequences; approximately 95% are singletons and the top ten take 0.1%. Specimen: CD4+ T cells from PBMCs. The receptors originated from a human donor in good health.

This chain connects TRBV7-2 to TRBJ2-1; D gene unclear. This CDR3 is built from 15 residues. V was clipped by 1 base and J by 0 bases, with 7 bases between them. Per germline, CDR1 SGHTA and CDR2 FQGNSA. In nucleotides, the CDR3 is TGTGCCAGCAGCTTAGAGAATGCCTCCTACAATGAGCAGTTCTTC. Protein product: CASSLENASYNEQFF.

This clonotype was observed a handful of times. The chain links TRBV7-2 to TRBJ2-5; D not certain. The V end lost 3 bases, the J end lost 5 bases, and 10 bases lay between the germline ends. The length of the CDR3 is 13 residues. Germline-derived CDR1 and CDR2 are SGHTA and FQGNSA. CDR3 coding DNA: TGTGCCAGCAGCTTGGGTTCCGGGGAGACCCAGTACTTC. Amino acids: CASSLGSGETQYF. Looking up the rest from reference TRBV7-2 and TRBJ2-5 gives the full variable domain: GAGVSQSPSNKVTEKGKDVELRCDPISGHTALYWYRQSLGQGLEFLIYFQGNSAPDKSGLPSDRFSAERTGGSVSTLTIQRTQQEDSAVYLCASSLGSGETQYFGPGTRLLVL.

The chain employs TRBV20-1 and TRBJ2-2; D might be TRBD1 (6 bases). CDR1 DFQATT and CDR2 SNEGSKA come from the germline V gene (reference sequence). The V end was cut by 5 bases, the J end by 5 bases, with 15 bases between. This CDR3 has 14 residues. The CDR3 here is CSASTGRGTGELFF. The CDR3 bases are TGCAGTGCTTCTACAGGGCGCGGGACCGGGGAGCTGTTTTTT.

The chain recombines TRBV12-3 or TRBV12-4 with TRBJ2-2; possibly TRBD1 for D (5 bases). The CDR3 extends over 15 amino acids. Trimming took off 3 bases at V and 0 bases at J, with 8 bases between the two ends. CDR3 sequence (DNA): TGTGCCAGCAGTTTCGGCAGGGCGAACACCGGGGAGCTGTTTTTT. It codes for CASSFGRANTGELFF.

The genes are TRBV20-1 and TRBJ2-3; D is uncertain. The CDR3 extends over 16 amino acids. From germline, CDR1 is DFQATT and CDR2 SNEGSKA (reference sequence). V was trimmed by 0 bases and J by 1 base, leaving 14 bases between them. Here the CDR3 reads CSARDTTRWGTDTQYF. In DNA, the CDR3 is TGCAGTGCTAGAGACACCACCAGGTGGGGCACAGATACGCAGTATTTT.

The chain has TRBV7-2 and TRBJ2-1; D is undetermined. Germline lookup yields CDR1 SGHTA and CDR2 FQGNSA. V lost 4 bases, J lost 4 bases, and 8 bases lay in between. The CDR3 extends over 13 amino acids. This CDR3 reads CASSSPPYNEQFF. CDR3 DNA sequence: TGTGCCAGCAGCTCCCCCCCTTACAATGAGCAGTTCTTC.

This clonotype was counted only a few times. The CDR3, as DNA: TGCAGCGCTTTAGGGGAGACCCAGTACTTC. It yields the protein CSALGETQYF. The genes are TRBV29-1 and TRBJ2-5; D uncertain. Trimming took 7 bases from V and 5 from J, leaving 8 bases between them. The CDR3 length is 10 residues. CDR1 is SQVTM, CDR2 ANQGSEA, per germline.

The chain carries TRBV30 and TRBJ1-5, with 7 nucleotides matching TRBD1. The V gene's germline CDR1 is GTSNPN and CDR2 SVGIG (reference sequence). J lost 5 bases, V lost 4 bases, and 5 bases had no gene match. CDR3 length equals 13 residues. The CDR3 bases are TGTGCCTGGAACCGGGACAGTCATCAGCCCCAGCATTTT. Residues: CAWNRDSHQPQHF.

The chain couples TRBV6-6 to TRBJ2-5; 8 nucleotides align to TRBD1. The CDR3 extends over 13 amino acids. V lost 6 bases and J lost 5; bases outside the gene matches: 5. Germline CDR1 is MNHNY and CDR2 is SVGAGI (reference sequence). The CDR3 region is CASSPRDRETQYF. In nucleotides, the CDR3 is TGTGCCAGCAGCCCTCGGGACAGGGAGACCCAGTACTTC.

The rearrangement uses TRBV10-3 and TRBJ2-1; maybe TRBD2 (5 bases). The CDR3 totals 14 residues. The germline V and J ends were trimmed by 0 bases and 9 bases, with 12 bases remaining between them. Per the germline V gene, CDR1 is ENHRY and CDR2 is SYGVKD. The CDR3 DNA follows: TGTGCCATCAGTGAGTCGGGTCTGGGGAGTGAGCAGTTCTTC. Residues: CAISESGLGSEQFF.

This sequence joins TRBV12-3 or TRBV12-4 and TRBJ2-5; TRBD1 might be the D (5 bases). CDR3 size: 15 residues. V was pared by 4 bases and J by 2 bases, with 14 bases between. The CDR3: CASSSLKGQQETQYF. The CDR3 DNA reads TGTGCCAGCAGTTCCCTCAAGGGGCAACAAGAGACCCAGTACTTC.

The chain combines TRBV9 with TRBJ1-6, with D possibly being TRBD1 (5 bases). Germline V CDR1 and CDR2: SGDLS, YYNGEE. Trimming stripped 3 bases from V and 8 bases from J, with 9 bases between. CDR3 size: 13 residues. The CDR3 nucleotides read TGTGCCAGCAGCGACCGGGGGGATTCACCCCTCCACTTT. The encoded protein is CASSDRGDSPLHF. Filled out from reference TRBV9 and TRBJ1-6, the complete variable domain reads DSGVTQTPKHLITATGQRVTLRCSPRSGDLSVYWYQQSLDQGLQFLIQYYNGEERAKGNILERFSAQQFPDLHSELNLSSLELGDSALYFCASSDRGDSPLHFGNGTRLTVT.

This chain links TRBV19 with TRBJ1-6; tentatively, D is TRBD1 (6 bases). Germline CDR1 and CDR2: LNHDA and SQIVND (reference sequence). Trimming stripped 3 bases from V and 14 bases from J, with 26 bases between. CDR3 length equals 17 residues. DNA of the CDR3: TGTGCCAGTAGTATCTGGGGGCTGGGGACCGTCTCCGGGGCCCTCCACTTT. Amino acid sequence: CASSIWGLGTVSGALHF.

Only one count was recorded for this clonotype. The chain has TRBV6-5 and TRBJ2-3; the D is unclear. Trimming removed 4 bases from V and 0 bases from J, with 11 bases in between. CDR1 MNHEY and CDR2 SVGAGI come from the germline V gene. The CDR3 is made up of 15 amino acids. This chain's CDR3 is CASSLGQPSTDTQYF. The CDR3 bases are TGTGCCAGCAGTTTAGGCCAACCGAGCACAGATACGCAGTATTTT.

The chain carries TRBV20-1 and TRBJ2-3; D not certain. Germline assignment: CDR1 DFQATT and CDR2 SNEGSKA (reference sequence). The CDR3 contains 13 residues. The V end was cut by 6 bases, the J end by 1 base, with 11 bases between. This CDR3 reads CSALSSRTDTQYF. CDR3 nucleotide sequence: TGCAGTGCCCTCTCCTCCCGCACAGATACGCAGTATTTT.

The chain uses TRBV12-3 or TRBV12-4 and TRBJ2-6; the D is unclear. The CDR3 loop spans 15 amino acids. The V end was cut by 5 bases, the J end by 1 base, with 9 bases between. In DNA, the CDR3 is TGTGCCAGCAGTCCCGGGCCTTCTGGGGCCAACGTCCTGACTTTC. This sequence encodes CASSPGPSGANVLTF.

This sequence joins TRBV27 and TRBJ2-3; 7 bases match TRBD1. The CDR3 covers 18 residues. Germline V gene data show CDR1 as MNHEY and CDR2 as SMNVEV (reference sequence). The J segment lost 2 bases and the V segment lost 1 base, leaving 12 bases of the junction unmatched. CDR3 protein: CASSLLGTEGYFTDTQYF. As DNA, the CDR3 is TGTGCCAGCAGTTTATTAGGGACAGAAGGCTACTTCACAGATACGCAGTATTTT.

The V and J genes are TRBV9 and TRBJ1-1, with D possibly matching TRBD1 (5 bases). From germline, CDR1 is SGDLS and CDR2 YYNGEE. V was cut by 4 bases and J by 5 bases, with 12 bases left in between. CDR3 length equals 13 residues. The CDR3 region is CASSSGGRTEAFF. In DNA form, the CDR3 reads TGTGCCAGCAGCTCTGGGGGGAGGACTGAAGCTTTCTTT. The whole variable domain, remainder taken from reference TRBV9 and TRBJ1-1, is DSGVTQTPKHLITATGQRVTLRCSPRSGDLSVYWYQQSLDQGLQFLIQYYNGEERAKGNILERFSAQQFPDLHSELNLSSLELGDSALYFCASSSGGRTEAFFGQGTRLTVV.

CDR3 in DNA: TGTGCCATCAGAGGACCTCCCAGTGATACGCAGTATTTT. It translates to CAIRGPPSDTQYF. The chain links TRBV10-3 to TRBJ2-3; unclear D gene. Germline V CDR1 and CDR2: ENHRY, SYGVKD. Trimming cost V 6 bases and J 6 bases, with 13 bases left between them. CDR3 length equals 13 residues.

This clonotype was seen a handful of times. The CDR3 DNA reads TGTGCCAGCAGCTTAGGCTGGGATCAGCCCCAGCATTTT. Encoded protein: CASSLGWDQPQHF. V is TRBV7-2 and J is TRBJ1-5; D call uncertain. Trimming pared 1 base from V and 5 bases from J, leaving 6 bases between. This CDR3 region has 13 residues. Per germline, CDR1 SGHTA and CDR2 FQGNSA.